This record concerns one TCR beta chain sequence. Per the study methods: Reference gene primer amplification yielded estimated nucleated cell counts. TCRdb keeps only in-frame clones here, not all; method: immunoSEQ multiplex PCR. The V and J calls and clone size come from that table; D and trimming were worked out from the DNA. The sample shows almost 95,000 clones, around nine tenths of them seen only once. These data are taken from a study of blood T cell repertoires in COVID-19. The trim removed 3 bases at V and 5 bases at J, leaving 7 bases unmatched. Germline V CDR1 and CDR2: ENHRY, SYGVKD. This CDR3 has 15 amino acids.

This TCR derives from a woman aged 55-70 years with COVID-19, enrolled during active disease. The chain has TRBV10-3 and TRBJ2-3, with 8 nucleotides matching TRBD2. Sample: peripheral blood. The CDR3 is CAISDVGGAVDTQYF. Written as DNA, the CDR3 is TGTGCCATCAGTGATGTCGGGGGGGCCGTAGATACGCAGTATTTT.